Sequencing of this T cell receptor (beta chain) was carried out in a study of blood T cell repertoires in COVID-19. Sample share makes this clone large (0.1 to 1%). In the 2 weeks before study entry, exposed participants met a COVID-19 case, which was PCR-confirmed or clinician-diagnosed. Profiled with immunoSEQ multiplex PCR; TCRdb holds only in-frame clones, not every one. The sample holds about 150,000 clones, roughly nine tenths seen once. Losses at the gene ends were 5 bases for V and 0 bases for J; bases not matched to a gene: 8. The V gene's germline CDR1 is SNHLY and CDR2 FYNNEI. This CDR3 is 19 amino acids long.

The rearrangement links TRBV2 to TRBJ2-6; 12 nucleotides match TRBD2. The sample was PBMCs or T cells enriched from blood (not recorded which). This TCR came from a woman aged 40 to 50 who had been exposed to COVID-19. The CDR3 region is CASSLAGGQKGSGANVLTF. DNA for the CDR3: TGTGCCAGCAGTCTAGCGGGGGGGCAGAAGGGCTCTGGGGCCAACGTCCTGACTTTC.